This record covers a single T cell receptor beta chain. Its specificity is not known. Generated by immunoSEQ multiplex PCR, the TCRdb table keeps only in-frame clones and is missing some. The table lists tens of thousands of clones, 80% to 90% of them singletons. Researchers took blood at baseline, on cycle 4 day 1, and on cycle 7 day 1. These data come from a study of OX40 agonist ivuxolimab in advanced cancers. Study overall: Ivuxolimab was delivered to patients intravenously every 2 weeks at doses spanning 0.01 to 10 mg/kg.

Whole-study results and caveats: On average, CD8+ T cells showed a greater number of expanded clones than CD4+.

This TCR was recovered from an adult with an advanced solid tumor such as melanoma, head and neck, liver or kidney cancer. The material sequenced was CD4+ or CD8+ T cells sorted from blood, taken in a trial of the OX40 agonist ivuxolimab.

The CDR3 DNA reads TGTGCCAGCAGTCAAGGGACAGGAGTGCTTTTCTACGAGCAGTACTTC. Protein sequence: CASSQGTGVLFYEQYF. The gene calls are TRBV27 and TRBJ2-7; 8 nucleotides line up with TRBD1. This CDR3 spans 16 amino acids. The J segment lost 3 bases and the V segment lost 5 bases, leaving 12 bases of the junction unmatched. Germline V lookup: CDR1 MNHEY, CDR2 SMNVEV (reference sequence).